The present TCR beta chain was sequenced within a study of T cells in narcolepsy. Across the whole study: Enrolled donors included narcolepsy type 1 or type 2 patients and healthy controls.

Points from the study as a whole: Same-patient CSF and blood CD4+ T cell clonotypes included HCRT-specific and TRIB2-specific autoreactive ones. Some memory CD4+ repertoires had no autoreactive clone sequences. Autoreactive clonotypes reportedly recurred in blood of same and different patients, not controls.

The CDR3 spans 13 residues. In germline, CDR1 is KGHSH, CDR2 LQKENI. Trimming cost V 2 bases and J 7 bases, with 8 bases left between them. As for this clone: Its target is unknown.

Generated by immunoSEQ multiplex PCR, the TCRdb table keeps only in-frame clones and is missing some. The sample holds tens of thousands of clones, approximately 85% seen once. The chain combines TRBV18 with TRBJ1-4; D remains unclear. What was sequenced was CD45RA- memory CD4+ T cells from PBMCs. The clonotype was recovered from a human donor with narcolepsy. In DNA, the CDR3 is TGTGCCAGCTCACCATTACCGGGTGAAAAACTGTTTTTT. The encoded protein is CASSPLPGEKLFF.